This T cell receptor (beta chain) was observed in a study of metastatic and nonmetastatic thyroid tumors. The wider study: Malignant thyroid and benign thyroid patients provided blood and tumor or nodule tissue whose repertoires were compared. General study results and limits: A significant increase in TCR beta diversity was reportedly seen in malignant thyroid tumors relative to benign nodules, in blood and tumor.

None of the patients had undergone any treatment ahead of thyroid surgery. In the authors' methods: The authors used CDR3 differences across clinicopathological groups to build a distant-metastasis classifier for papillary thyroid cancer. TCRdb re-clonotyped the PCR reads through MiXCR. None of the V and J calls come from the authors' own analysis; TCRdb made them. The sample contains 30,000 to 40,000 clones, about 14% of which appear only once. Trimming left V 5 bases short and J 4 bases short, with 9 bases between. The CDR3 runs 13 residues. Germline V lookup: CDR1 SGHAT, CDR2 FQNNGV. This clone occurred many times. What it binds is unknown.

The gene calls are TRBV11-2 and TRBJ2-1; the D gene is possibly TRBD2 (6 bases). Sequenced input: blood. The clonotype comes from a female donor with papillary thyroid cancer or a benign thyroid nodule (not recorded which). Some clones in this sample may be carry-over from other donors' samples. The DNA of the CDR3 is TGTGCCAGCAGCCTGGGACTTTACAATGAGCAGTTCTTC. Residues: CASSLGLYNEQFF.